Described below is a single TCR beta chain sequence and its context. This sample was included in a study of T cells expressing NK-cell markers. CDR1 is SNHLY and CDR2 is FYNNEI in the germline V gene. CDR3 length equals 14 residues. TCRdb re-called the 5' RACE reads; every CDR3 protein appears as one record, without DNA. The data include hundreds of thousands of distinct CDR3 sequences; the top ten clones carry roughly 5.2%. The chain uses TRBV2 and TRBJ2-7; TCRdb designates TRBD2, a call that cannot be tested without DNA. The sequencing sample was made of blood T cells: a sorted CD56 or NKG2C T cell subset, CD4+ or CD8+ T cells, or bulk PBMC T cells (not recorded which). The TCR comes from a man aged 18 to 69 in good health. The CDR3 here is CASLGGELAGEQYF.